The 22 T cell receptor beta chains reported below all come from one sample, sequenced in a study of T cell responses to AZD1222 COVID-19 vaccine (dated by TCRdb to 2020 to 2022). The library was obtained by the immunoSEQ multiplex PCR assay. Not all clones reach the TCRdb copy of this immuneACCESS table, which keeps in-frame sequences only. Checked studies attribute under half of the gap to unresolved V genes and leave the rest unexplained. This sample lists some 86,000 clones; about 72% were detected once. The ten largest clones add up to roughly 21% of the sample. This specimen's time point label, interpreted: baseline before first vaccination. The sample in question was peripheral blood, obtained on day 0 of AZD1222 vaccination. All receptors come from an adult in good health.

This clone has a single count. This sequence joins TRBV9 and TRBJ2-1; D unresolved. CDR1 SGDLS and CDR2 YYNGEE come from the germline V gene. The germline V and J ends were trimmed by 4 bases and 4 bases, with 9 bases remaining between them. This CDR3 has 13 residues. The CDR3 nucleotides read TGTGCCAGCAGCCCCGGTGGGTACAATGAGCAGTTCTTC. Translated, it gives CASSPGGYNEQFF.

This sequence joins TRBV27 and TRBJ2-7; 9 nucleotides match TRBD1. The CDR3 covers 15 residues. Per germline, CDR1 MNHEY and CDR2 SMNVEV (reference sequence). Trimming took 0 bases from V and 3 from J; bases not matched to a gene: 3. In nucleotides, the CDR3 is TGTGCCAGCAGTTTATCACCGACAGGGGGCTACGAGCAGTACTTC. Amino acid sequence: CASSLSPTGGYEQYF.

As to this clone: Other nucleotide sequences in the sample specify the same CDR3. The chain carries TRBV28 and TRBJ2-7; D gene unclear. The CDR3 length is 11 residues. Per the germline V gene, CDR1 is MDHEN and CDR2 is SYDVKM. Between the trimmed V and J ends, which lost 1 base and 3 bases, there was a span of 1 base. In DNA, the CDR3 is TGTGCCAGCAGTTTATACTACGAGCAGTACTTC. It encodes CASSLYYEQYF.

The CDR3: CASSLSPGGGGLTDTQYF. The CDR3 nucleotides are TGTGCCAGCAGTTTATCGCCGGGCGGCGGCGGACTCACAGATACGCAGTATTTT. The chain is built from TRBV27 and TRBJ2-3; D might be TRBD2 (5 bases). Between the trimmed V and J ends, which lost 0 bases and 2 bases, there was a span of 18 bases. Germline V CDR1 and CDR2: MNHEY, SMNVEV (reference sequence). The CDR3 runs 18 residues.

This clone was detected only once. The J gene is TRBJ2-7, the V gene TRBV28; no clear D gene. Trimming cost V 6 bases and J 3 bases, with 3 bases left between them. CDR1 is MDHEN, CDR2 SYDVKM, per germline. The CDR3 length is 10 residues. The CDR3 loop is CASSRYEQYF. The CDR3 DNA reads TGTGCCAGCAGCCGCTACGAGCAGTACTTC.

V and J are TRBV30 and TRBJ2-3; possibly TRBD2 for D (5 bases). The CDR3 runs 17 residues. The germline CDR1 and CDR2 sequences are GTSNPN and SVGIG (reference sequence). Deletions cut 3 bases from V and 6 bases from J, with 25 bases between. The CDR3 DNA reads as TGTGCCTGGAGCGTCCCCATCCAGGACTTACATGGGGATACGCAGTATTTT. Translating it yields CAWSVPIQDLHGDTQYF. The full variable domain, completed using reference TRBV30 and TRBJ2-3, is SQTIHQWPATLVQPVGSPLSLECTVEGTSNPNLYWYRQAAGRGLQLLFYSVGIGQISSEVPQNLSASRPQDRQFILSSKKLLLSDSGFYLCAWSVPIQDLHGDTQYFGPGTRLTVL.

The chain has TRBV4-2 and TRBJ1-5, with D possibly TRBD1 on 6 matching bases. The CDR3 is made up of 16 amino acids. With 0 bases removed from V and 4 bases from J, the gap between germline ends came to 13 bases. CDR1 LGHNA and CDR2 YNFKEQ come from the germline V gene. The CDR3 DNA reads as TGTGCCAGCAGCCAAGATTCCGGCAGGGGAAATCAGCCCCAGCATTTT. It yields the protein CASSQDSGRGNQPQHF.

This clone was found a few times. The same CDR3 arises from other DNA sequences in this sample as well. The chain couples TRBV7-2 to TRBJ1-5, with unresolved D. The CDR3 sequence is 12 residues long. The ends were cut back, 1 base at V and 2 bases at J, with 0 bases in the middle. Germline V gene data show CDR1 as SGHTA and CDR2 as FQGNSA. DNA of the CDR3: TGTGCCAGCAGCTTAGGCAATCAGCCCCAGCATTTT. It specifies CASSLGNQPQHF. The full variable domain, with the rest looked up from reference TRBV7-2 and TRBJ1-5, is GAGVSQSPSNKVTEKGKDVELRCDPISGHTALYWYRQSLGQGLEFLIYFQGNSAPDKSGLPSDRFSAERTGGSVSTLTIQRTQQEDSAVYLCASSLGNQPQHFGDGTRLSIL.

This clone was detected only once. This chain uses TRBV29-1 with TRBJ2-2; D may be TRBD1 or TRBD2 (7 bases each). Germline lookup yields CDR1 SQVTM and CDR2 ANQGSEA. Trimming left V 6 bases short and J 7 bases short, with 15 bases between. The CDR3 consists of 13 residues. For the CDR3, the DNA is TGCAGCGTCAGGGAGGGGGCTGGCGGGGAGCTGTTTTTT. As protein: CSVREGAGGELFF.

The sample holds a few counts of this clone. The chain couples TRBV10-2 to TRBJ1-4, with D uncertain. V was clipped by 4 bases and J by 6 bases, with 6 bases between them. This CDR3 spans 12 amino acids. CDR1 and CDR2 (germline): WSHSY, SAAADI. Here the CDR3 reads CASSAGDEKLFF. The CDR3 DNA reads as TGCGCCAGCAGTGCTGGGGATGAAAAACTGTTTTTT.

The chain links TRBV7-9 to TRBJ2-3; 11 bases align to TRBD2. V lost 1 base and J lost 2; bases outside the gene matches: 2. The CDR3 is 16 amino acids. Germline-derived CDR1 and CDR2 are SEHNR and FQNEAQ (reference sequence). The CDR3 DNA is TGTGCCAGCAGCTTAGTACTAGCGGGAGCCACAGATACGCAGTATTTT. Its translation is CASSLVLAGATDTQYF.

The chain uses TRBV2 and TRBJ2-1, with 8 bases that match TRBD2. This CDR3 is built from 15 residues. J lost 3 bases, V lost 6 bases, and 7 bases had no gene match. Per germline, CDR1 SNHLY and CDR2 FYNNEI. In DNA form, the CDR3 reads TGTGCCAGCAGCTTCCTGGCGGGAGGCTACAATGAGCAGTTCTTC. This codes for CASSFLAGGYNEQFF.

This chain joins TRBV5-1 and TRBJ1-4, with D possibly TRBD1 on 6 matching bases. The CDR3 runs to 16 residues. Germline CDR1 is SGHRS and CDR2 is YFSETQ. V was clipped by 0 bases and J by 8 bases, with 17 bases between them. DNA for the CDR3: TGCGCCAGCAGCTTGGCAGCGACAGGCTTGGGCGAAAAACTGTTTTTT. This encodes CASSLAATGLGEKLFF.

The V and J genes are TRBV6-5 and TRBJ2-1; the D gene is possibly TRBD2 (5 bases). V was shortened by 0 bases and J by 8 bases, with 14 bases between the two germline ends. Germline V gives CDR1 MNHEY, CDR2 SVGAGI. The CDR3 spans 15 residues. In DNA form, the CDR3 reads TGTGCCAGCAGTTACTCGCCGAGGGAGACGGATGAGCAGTTCTTC. Translation gives CASSYSPRETDEQFF.

This clone was counted only a few times. The rearrangement joins TRBV7-8 to TRBJ2-7, with D possibly matching TRBD1 (5 bases). Trimming pared 5 bases from V and 6 bases from J, leaving 17 bases between. The germline CDR1 and CDR2 sequences are SGHVS and FQNEAQ. The CDR3 has 14 residues. The CDR3 sequence is CASSGRTRLSEQYF. The DNA for the CDR3 is TGTGCCAGCAGCGGTCGGACAAGGCTAAGCGAGCAGTACTTC.

This chain uses TRBV7-2 with TRBJ2-1; D uncertain. Germline CDR1 is SGHTA and CDR2 is FQGNSA. Trimming pared 5 bases from V and 8 bases from J, leaving 19 bases between. This CDR3 has 15 amino acids. In DNA form, the CDR3 reads TGTGCCAGCAGCCCGGAGTTCTCACGACACTATGAGCAGTTCTTC. This gives the protein CASSPEFSRHYEQFF.

The chain links TRBV19 to TRBJ1-1; D is uncertain. The CDR3 spans 14 residues. Between the trimmed V and J ends, which lost 5 bases and 5 bases, there was a span of 15 bases. The germline gives CDR1 LNHDA, CDR2 SQIVND (reference sequence). CDR3 bases: TGTGCCAGTAGTTCTGGGGATGGAGAGACTGAAGCTTTCTTT. Translation gives CASSSGDGETEAFF.

The chain couples TRBV11-2 to TRBJ2-7; 9 bases align to TRBD1. There are 14 residues in the CDR3. V lost 3 bases, J lost 3 bases, and 3 bases stayed unmatched. CDR1 and CDR2 (germline): SGHAT, FQNNGV. CDR3: CASSFLGQGYEQYF. The CDR3 nucleotides read TGTGCCAGCAGCTTCCTGGGACAGGGCTACGAGCAGTACTTC.

The J gene is TRBJ1-5, the V gene TRBV2, with D possibly matching TRBD1 (6 bases). Germline CDR1 is SNHLY and CDR2 is FYNNEI. V gave up 6 bases and J gave up 3 bases, with 9 bases separating them. The length of the CDR3 is 13 residues. The CDR3 DNA sequence: TGTGCCAGCAGAGGACAGACCAATCAGCCCCAGCATTTT. Its translation: CASRGQTNQPQHF.

The rearrangement uses TRBV6-1 and TRBJ2-4; the D gene is possibly TRBD2 (6 bases). The CDR3 is made up of 16 amino acids. Germline CDR1 is MNHNS and CDR2 is SASEGT. V lost 2 bases and J 9 bases, leaving 20 bases between the germline ends. CDR3 sequence: CASSESVGGTFGIQYF. The CDR3 DNA is TGTGCCAGCAGTGAAAGTGTCGGAGGGACTTTCGGCATTCAGTACTTC.

The J gene is TRBJ2-1, the V gene TRBV28, with a weak D call TRBD1 (5 bases). The V end was cut by 4 bases, the J end by 9 bases, with 16 bases between. This CDR3 comprises 14 residues. Germline CDR1 MDHEN, CDR2 SYDVKM. CDR3 DNA: TGTGCCAGCAGTTATGTGTCAGGGCGACGTGAGCAGTTCTTC. Translating gives CASSYVSGRREQFF.

The chain joins TRBV5-1 to TRBJ2-3; 9 nucleotides align to TRBD2. The CDR3 is made up of 16 amino acids. V trimming: 2 bases; J trimming: 2 bases; junction bases outside the gene matches: 6. CDR1 SGHRS and CDR2 YFSETQ come from the germline V gene. CDR3 loop: CASSFLAGPPTDTQYF. Here the CDR3 DNA reads TGCGCCAGCAGCTTCCTAGCGGGACCACCCACAGATACGCAGTATTTT.